The entry that follows covers one T cell receptor beta chain sequence. It lacks a known antigen. Per-base quality was not reported, and no clone a single base away is much larger than it. This sample is part of a study of tissue T cells after allogeneic stem cell transplantation (dated by TCRdb to between 2021 and 2024). With respect to the entire study: If a tissue had multiple samples, a pathologist reviewed H&E sections so that samples with histologically apparent lymphocytes got priority for sequencing. The human part of the study was a prospective observational study with no blinding and no randomization. The study profiled TCR beta repertoires across many tissues from research autopsies of patients with and without GVHD, plus mouse models of GVHD. Results and caveats for the whole study, not just this receptor: A small and clinically heterogeneous patient cohort was studied, and sampling depth was acknowledged as a limitation. Within patients, how anatomically similar tissues were was a major factor shaping TCR repertoire composition, regardless of disease or transplant status. Which tissue TCRs were alloreactive or antigen-specific was not determined in the study, and some of the clones might have been host cells that persisted. Only a few T cell clones appeared in more than one patient, yet motif-based clustering showed tissue-specific repertoire signatures that were shared between patients. In both patients and mice, T cells from blood and spleen picked up only a limited part of the TCR repertoire that was detected in tissues. No blood samples were available from the non-GVHD comparator patients.

Library creation used the immunoSEQ multiplex PCR assay. TCRbeta CDR3 sequencing was done by Adaptive Biotechnologies at survey depth, reporting CDR3 sequences, V/J genes, productive frequency and template counts. TCR beta CDR3 regions were amplified from genomic DNA instead of RNA. Processing in the source paper ran as follows. Pairwise repertoire overlap between tissues was quantified with Jensen-Shannon divergence, where 1 means complete divergence and 0 identical. Tissues were grouped by single-linkage agglomerative hierarchical clustering of pairwise JSD values, and the clustering results were shown as dendrograms. GLIPH2 was applied to all patient samples using simulation_depth 1000, kmer_min_depth 3, and cdr3_length_cutoff 8, and only groups with more than two unique CDR3s were retained. A standardized tissue-overlap score was calculated by extrapolating Jaccard GLIPH-group overlap across patients to a standard repertoire size of 1000 clones. Linear mixed-effect models, with tissue as a fixed effect and individual as a random effect, were used to test how diversity related to clinical or experimental variables. Drawn from immuneACCESS, this table holds only the in-frame rearrangements with V and J called that TCRdb kept. Clones are partly lost; checked studies trace under half to an unresolved V gene and leave the rest unexplained. That table is the source of V, J and clone size, and D and trimming were worked out from the DNA. This sample is represented by approximately 12,000 clones; about 73% of them were singletons. The top ten hold around 14% of the sample.

The CDR3 goes from the cysteine to the phenylalanine over 12 residues. Only CDR3 DNA is held: 36 bases, read in frame from base 1. As encoded in the germline V gene (reference sequence), CDR1 is LNHDA while CDR2 is SQIVND. Trimming removed 10 bases from V and 4 bases from J, leaving 11 bases between the germline ends. The time point label corresponds to: human tissue collected at research (rapid) autopsy. Three non-HCT comparator patients with other cancers, who had at least five GI tract samples and no known GI disease at death, were retrospectively selected. Autopsy tissues included GI sites from esophagus to rectum, liver, skin and lymphoid organs including spleen, after a median post-mortem interval of around 10 hours. Autopsy specimens were bisected, with one portion flash-frozen in liquid nitrogen and the rest formalin-fixed; GI outer muscle layers were removed. To extract genomic DNA from frozen tissues, either the Mag-Bind Blood & Tissue DNA HDQ 96 Kit on a Chemagic 360 or the DNeasy Blood & Tissue Kit was used. Extracted DNA was further purified with the Genomic DNA Clean & Concentrator-25 kit because of concern about red blood cell contamination.

Sequencing used tissue from the right colon, obtained at autopsy. The origin of this receptor is a woman aged 18-50 years with breast cancer. Here the chain combines TRBV19 and TRBJ2-1, with the D gene too uncertain to name. The nucleotide sequence is given as TGTGCCACCCATGCACCTTACAATGAGCAGTTCTTC. Its translation reads: CATHAPYNEQFF.